One T cell receptor (beta chain) is described in this entry. The antigen is undetermined. Amplified regions were TCR beta CDR3 sequences from RNA transcripts. Researchers ran a first-round RT-PCR on the TCR CDR3 using the HTBI primer set. TCRdb fed the multiplex PCR reads into MiXCR, producing one record per CDR3 protein. The sample holds approximately 630,000 distinct CDR3 sequences, 15% to 20% seen once. V dropped 3 bases and J dropped 3 bases, with 13 bases sitting between them. The CDR3 consists of 15 residues. The germline gives CDR1 SGDLS, CDR2 YYNGEE. Criteria for exclusion of patients were uncontrolled infection, other autoimmune disease, pregnancy or lactation. This sample was included in a study of T cells in Graves' hyperthyroidism and ophthalmopathy. General observations from the study: The model anticipated ophthalmopathy a median about six months pre-onset. Clonotypes that were expanded in thyroid above 0.001 mostly appeared in blood too.

Sequenced: blood. This sequence was found in a woman aged 25 to 39 with Graves' hyperthyroidism. V usage is TRBV9 and J usage is TRBJ1-3, with D possibly being TRBD1 (5 bases). CDR3 sequence (DNA): TGTGCCAGCAGCGCCTCCAGGGCTAGTGGAAACACCATATATTTT. This translates into CASSASRASGNTIYF.